This T cell receptor (beta chain) was recorded in a study of blood T cell repertoires in COVID-19. On the study more broadly: The United States, Italy and Spain provided the acute and convalescent COVID-19 samples. The cDNA or gDNA used as material had been derived from T cells, B-cell-depleted T cells, or PBMCs.

Profiling relied on immunoSEQ multiplex PCR, and the TCRdb table lists in-frame clones only, not all of them. Altogether about 100,000 clones are present, around four fifths being singletons, with the ten largest covering just over 4%. This CDR3 comprises 21 residues. Germline V gives CDR1 SNHLY, CDR2 FYNNEI. The V gene end was trimmed by 6 bases and the J gene end by 2 bases; junction bases not matched to a gene: 25. The sample was peripheral blood. The TCR was taken from a woman aged 70-85 years with acute or convalescent COVID-19. The chain recombines TRBV2 with TRBJ2-1; the match to TRBD2 covers 7 bases. CDR3: CASRHREVQSRTVNTYNEQFF. The DNA for the CDR3 is TGTGCCAGCAGACACCGGGAGGTCCAATCCAGGACCGTAAACACCTACAATGAGCAGTTCTTC.